These T cell receptor beta chains were read from a single sample in a study of T cells after somatic rescue of genetic block. Some clones are missing from TCRdb's copy, which holds only in-frame ones; the method was immunoSEQ multiplex PCR. Of around 67,000 clones in the sample, roughly 90% were seen once. The sequencing sample was made of peripheral blood mononuclear cells (PBMCs). All receptors come from a man aged 25-45 years. Both conserved end residues are part of each CDR3. The D gene is left open where the match is weak. Rows give clone size only sometimes, using once, few, many, or a class for an expanded clone.

V	size	D	J	DNA	CDR3
TRBV5-6	NA	NA	TRBJ2-5	TGTGCCAGCAGCTTGGCCGCAGGGGAAGAGACCCAGTACTTC	CASSLAAGEETQYF
TRBV27	NA	NA	TRBJ2-5	TGTGCCAGCAGTTTTCAGGGAGAGACCCAGTACTTC	CASSFQGETQYF
TRBV21-1	NA	NA	TRBJ1-1	TGTGCCAGCAGCCAGGGACAGGAATTGAACACTGAAGCTTTCTTT	CASSQGQELNTEAFF
TRBV7-6	NA	NA	TRBJ1-1	TGTGCCAGCCTACCCCAGGGTACCGCGAACACTGAAGCTTTCTTT	CASLPQGTANTEAFF
TRBV4-2	NA	TRBD2	TRBJ2-3	TGTGCCAGCAGCAGGACTAGCGGGGGGTCCTTCTTTAGCACAGATACGCAGTATTTT	CASSRTSGGSFFSTDTQYF
TRBV7-6	NA	TRBD1	TRBJ2-2	TGTGCCAGCAGCACCCGACAGGGGAACACCGGGGAGCTGTTTTTT	CASSTRQGNTGELFF
TRBV7-9	NA	NA	TRBJ1-2	TGTGCCAGCAGCTTAGATAGGGGCCTCTATGGCTACACCTTC	CASSLDRGLYGYTF
TRBV7-2	NA	NA	TRBJ2-7	TGTGCCAGCAGCTTAGCGGGAGGAGACTCCTACGAGCAGTACTTC	CASSLAGGDSYEQYF
TRBV5-1	NA	TRBD1	TRBJ1-1	TGCGCCAGCAGCCTCAACCCACAGGGGATGTACACTGAAGCTTTCTTT	CASSLNPQGMYTEAFF
TRBV2	NA	NA	TRBJ2-2	TGTGCCAGCACTCCTAAGGGTTGGGAGCTGTTTTTT	CASTPKGWELFF
TRBV7-9	NA	NA	TRBJ2-1	TGTGCCAGCAGCTTTCCGGAGGGTATGAATGAGCAGTTCTTC	CASSFPEGMNEQFF
TRBV5-1	NA	NA	TRBJ2-7	TGCGCCAGCAGCTTGGGTCCCTTAGAGCGGACCAGTTACGAGCAGTACTTC	CASSLGPLERTSYEQYF
TRBV18	NA	NA	TRBJ1-1	TGTGCCAGCTCCGCGCGACAGGATCCCACTGAAGCTTTCTTT	CASSARQDPTEAFF
TRBV19	NA	NA	TRBJ1-5	TGTGCCAGTAGTACAGGGGATCAGCCCCAGCATTTT	CASSTGDQPQHF
TRBV5-4	NA	TRBD2	TRBJ2-3	TGTGCCAGCAGCCCCGGGACTAGCGGGAGTCGGGGCACAGATACGCAGTATTTT	CASSPGTSGSRGTDTQYF
TRBV19	NA	NA	TRBJ2-7	TGTGCCAGTAGTATGTCATCCGGGAAGCTCTACGAGCAGTACTTC	CASSMSSGKLYEQYF
TRBV2	NA	NA	TRBJ2-2	TGTGCCAGCATGTTCGACGGGGAGCTGTTTTTT	CASMFDGELFF
TRBV7-9	NA	NA	TRBJ2-3	TGTGCCAGCAGCTTAGTGAGGGGTCCAGATACGCAGTATTTT	CASSLVRGPDTQYF
TRBV9	NA	TRBD2	TRBJ2-7	TGTGCCAGCAGCGTGGGACTAGGGGGCTACGAGCAGTACTTC	CASSVGLGGYEQYF
TRBV27	once	NA	TRBJ1-6	TGTGCCAGCAGTTTAGGGGTCCCCCAGGGTAATTGGAATTCACCCCTCCACTTT	CASSLGVPQGNWNSPLHF
TRBV7-2	NA	NA	TRBJ1-2	TGTGCCAGCAGCGCTAAGTTACGGGGCACGGCCTATGGCTACACCTTC	CASSAKLRGTAYGYTF
TRBV11-2	NA	NA	TRBJ2-1	TGTGCCAGCAGCTTATTTAGCGTAACCTACAATGAGCAGTTCTTC	CASSLFSVTYNEQFF
TRBV6-5	NA	TRBD1	TRBJ2-7	TGTGCCAGCAGTTACCGGACAGGGTCCGAGCAGTACTTC	CASSYRTGSEQYF
TRBV15	once	NA	TRBJ1-5	TGTGCCACCAGCAGAGATCCGGGAGGGGAGCCCCAGCATTTT	CATSRDPGGEPQHF
TRBV4-2	NA	TRBD1	TRBJ1-2	TGTGCCAGCAGCCAAGATACCCCGGGACAGGGTATCGGGGGCTACACCTTC	CASSQDTPGQGIGGYTF
TRBV21-1	NA	NA	TRBJ2-5	TGTGCCAGCAGCAAAGTTGAGATATCAGACAGGCTTCCAGAGACCCAGTACTTC	CASSKVEISDRLPETQYF
TRBV2	few	NA	TRBJ1-2	TGTGCCAGCAGTGCGGGGGTTGACTATGGCTACACCTTC	CASSAGVDYGYTF
TRBV5-8	NA	TRBD1	TRBJ2-5	TGTGCCAGCAGCCGGGACAGCCTGGAGACCCAGTACTTC	CASSRDSLETQYF
TRBV19	NA	TRBD2	TRBJ2-1	TGTGCCAGTAGTATCCCCGGGACTAGTCTATCCTTTAGCTCCTACAATGAGCAGTTCTTC	CASSIPGTSLSFSSYNEQFF
TRBV14	NA	NA	TRBJ1-2	TGTGCCAGCAGCACCAGGACAGTCAATGGCTACACCTTC	CASSTRTVNGYTF
TRBV18	NA	NA	TRBJ1-1	TGTGCCAGCTCACCGGGCAGCGCGGGGGCAGAAGCTTTCTTT	CASSPGSAGAEAFF
TRBV2	NA	NA	TRBJ2-3	TGTGCCAGCAGTCGGAGGGTCACAGATACGCAGTATTTT	CASSRRVTDTQYF
TRBV19	once	NA	TRBJ2-1	TGTGCCAGTAGCCTCCTAGCCGGGAACAATGAGCAGTTCTTC	CASSLLAGNNEQFF
TRBV7-7	few	TRBD2	TRBJ2-7	TGTGCCAGCAGCTTAGGTCCGGGACTAGCGAGACCCTACGAGCAGTACTTC	CASSLGPGLARPYEQYF
TRBV28	once	NA	TRBJ2-5	TGTGCCAGCAGTCCGACTAGTGTGAGAGAGACCCAGTACTTC	CASSPTSVRETQYF
TRBV27	NA	NA	TRBJ1-2	TGTGCCAGCAGTTTTGGAGGGAGATATGGCTACACCTTC	CASSFGGRYGYTF
TRBV19	NA	TRBD2	TRBJ2-3	TGTGCCAGTAGTATCTACCTAGCGGGGGACACAGATACGCAGTATTTT	CASSIYLAGDTDTQYF
TRBV27	NA	NA	TRBJ2-3	TGTGCCAGCAGTCTATCCTGGAGGGGAAGGGTAACAGATACGCAGTATTTT	CASSLSWRGRVTDTQYF
TRBV28	once	NA	TRBJ1-5	TGTGCCAGCAGTTTGGACGGGGGTAGCAATCAGCCCCAGCATTTT	CASSLDGGSNQPQHF
TRBV27	NA	TRBD2	TRBJ2-7	TGTGCCAGCAGGGGGGGGACGACCAAGTTCCACGAGCAGTACTTC	CASRGGTTKFHEQYF
TRBV6-5	NA	TRBD1	TRBJ1-6	TGTGCCAGCAGTTACGGACAGGGAAATTCACCCCTCCACTTT	CASSYGQGNSPLHF
TRBV27	once	NA	TRBJ2-2	TGTGCCAGCAGTTTCGCGGGGACCGGGGAGCTGTTTTTT	CASSFAGTGELFF
TRBV10-3	NA	TRBD1	TRBJ2-4	TGTGCCATCAGTGAAGAGACAGGGGGCATCAAAAACATTCAGTACTTC	CAISEETGGIKNIQYF
TRBV27	NA	NA	TRBJ2-5	TGTGCCAGCAGTTTCCCAGAACCGGAGACCCAGTACTTC	CASSFPEPETQYF
TRBV9	NA	TRBD1	TRBJ2-5	TGTGCCAGCAGCGTAGGTTCCGGGACAGGGTGGAAAGAGCAGTACTTC	CASSVGSGTGWKEQYF
TRBV18	NA	NA	TRBJ2-5	TGTGCCAGCTCACCACGGGTTAACCCGGAGACCCAGTACTTC	CASSPRVNPETQYF
TRBV19	NA	TRBD1	TRBJ2-2	TGTGCCAGTAGTCGCCAGGGGGCGAGGACCGGGGAGCTGTTTTTT	CASSRQGARTGELFF
TRBV7-6	NA	TRBD1	TRBJ2-7	TGTGCCAGCAGCTTAGGCCCATCGGGACAGGCCTACGAGCAGTACTTC	CASSLGPSGQAYEQYF
TRBV9	NA	TRBD2	TRBJ2-3	TGTGCCAGCAGCCCCCGGACTAGCGCAGATACGCAGTATTTT	CASSPRTSADTQYF
TRBV5-1	NA	NA	TRBJ2-3	TGCGCCAGCAGCTTGCAAGGCCGTCTCTCAGATACGCAGTATTTT	CASSLQGRLSDTQYF
TRBV4-1	NA	NA	TRBJ2-2	TGCGCCAGCAGCCAGTGGGGGGAGAACACCGGGGAGCTGTTTTTT	CASSQWGENTGELFF
TRBV28	NA	NA	TRBJ1-5	TGTGCCAGCAGTCCGTTATCCCTCCAGGGCTCAAGCAATCAGCCCCAGCATTTT	CASSPLSLQGSSNQPQHF
TRBV20-1	NA	NA	TRBJ2-7	TGCAGTGCAGTACAGAAATACGAGCAGTACTTC	CSAVQKYEQYF
TRBV6-1	NA	TRBD1	TRBJ2-3	TGTGCCAACTCCCGGGACAGAGCAACAGATACGCAGTATTTT	CANSRDRATDTQYF